The rows below give T cell receptor beta chains drawn from one sample of a study of metastatic and nonmetastatic thyroid tumors. TCRdb used MiXCR to call clones anew from the PCR reads. This sample yields about 22,000 clones, of which around 20% are seen a single time; roughly 13% belongs to the top ten. Sample: blood. These receptors were taken from a male donor with papillary thyroid cancer or a benign thyroid nodule (not recorded which). Some clones in this sample may be carry-over from other donors' samples. Both conserved end residues are part of each CDR3. A D gene is named only where the DNA matches it firmly. The size of a clone is reported for some rows only, either as once, few or many, or as a class for expanded clones.

TRBJ2-1	TRBV20-1	NA	many	TGCAGTGGTGTTAGGAGCGGAAATTACAATGAGCAGTTCTTC	CSGVRSGNYNEQFF
TRBJ2-1	TRBV10-3	TRBD2	many	TGTGCCATCAGTGAGTCTCCGTTCACTAGCGGGAGAATCAATGAGCAGTTCTTC	CAISESPFTSGRINEQFF
TRBJ2-4	TRBV29-1	TRBD2	once	TGCAGCGTTGATGGGGGGGAAAACATTCAGTACTTC	CSVDGGENIQYF
TRBJ2-2	TRBV12-3/TRBV12-4	TRBD2	NA	TGTGCCAGCAGTCGACTAGCGGGGGGGCACACCGGGGAGCTGTTTTTT	CASSRLAGGHTGELFF
TRBJ2-1	TRBV6-5	NA	medium-sized	TGTGCCAGCAGTTATGAAGAGCAGCCCTCCTACAATGAGCAGTTCTTC	CASSYEEQPSYNEQFF
TRBJ2-3	TRBV6-5	TRBD2	many	TGTGCCAGCAGTTACCCTAGCGGGAGTGAGACAGATACGCAGTATTTT	CASSYPSGSETDTQYF
TRBJ2-7	TRBV28	TRBD1	medium-sized	TGTGCCAGCAATCCGACAGGGGACTACGAGCAGTACTTC	CASNPTGDYEQYF
TRBJ2-7	TRBV24-1	NA	NA	TGTGCCACCAGTGATTCAGGGCAGGGACCCTACGAGCAGTACTTC	CATSDSGQGPYEQYF
TRBJ1-6	TRBV7-9	NA	many	TGTGCCAGCAGCCACTGGACCGATAATTCACCCCTCCACTTT	CASSHWTDNSPLHF
TRBJ2-7	TRBV27	NA	medium-sized	TGTGCCAGCAGTTTAGCGGGCCCGACTGTGGAGCAGTACTTC	CASSLAGPTVEQYF
TRBJ1-2	TRBV12-3/TRBV12-4	TRBD1	many	TGTGCCAGCAGTTCCGGGACAGTGAACTATGGCTACACCTTC	CASSSGTVNYGYTF
TRBJ1-3	TRBV25-1	NA	many	TGTGCCAGCAGTGATTATGGAAACACCATATATTTT	CASSDYGNTIYF
TRBJ2-5	TRBV20-1	TRBD2	many	TGCAGTGCTCAGGGGCTACTAGCGGGGCAAGAGACCCAGTACTTC	CSAQGLLAGQETQYF
TRBJ2-1	TRBV2	NA	many	TGTGCCAGCAGGGCCTACAATGAGCAGTTCTTC	CASRAYNEQFF
TRBJ2-7	TRBV5-1	TRBD2	NA	TGCGCCAGCAGCTTGTCCCCTAGCGGGAGGGCAATTCCGCACGAGCATTACTTC	CASSLSPSGRAIPHEHYF
TRBJ2-1	TRBV3-1	NA	many	TGTGCCAGCAGCCCCCTTACATCTGGTAATGAGCAGTTCTTC	CASSPLTSGNEQFF
TRBJ2-7	TRBV11-3	TRBD2	medium-sized	TGTGCCAGCAGCTTGATATCGACAGAACCTAGCGGAGTCTCCTACGAGCAGTACTTC	CASSLISTEPSGVSYEQYF
TRBJ1-6	TRBV5-6	NA	many	TGTGCCAGCAGCTTTCAGTCAACCGCGGGTTCACCCCTCCACTTT	CASSFQSTAGSPLHF
TRBJ2-1	TRBV27	NA	NA	TGTGCCAGCAGTTTAAGCCAAGGGGGATCTGTCAATGAGCAGTTCTTC	CASSLSQGGSVNEQFF
TRBJ2-7	TRBV13	NA	many	TGTGCCAGCAGCCCCCCCGACTCCTACGAGCAGTACTTC	CASSPPDSYEQYF
TRBJ2-2	TRBV12-5	NA	many	TGTGCTAGTGGTTCCCCCCCCCTGTTGACGGTCGGGGAGCTGTTTTTT	CASGSPPLLTVGELFF
TRBJ1-6	TRBV5-6	TRBD1	many	TGTGCCAGCAGCCTCCGGGACAGGAATTCACCCCTCCACTTT	CASSLRDRNSPLHF
TRBJ2-7	TRBV11-3	TRBD1	medium-sized	TGTGCCAGCAGCAAAGGACAGGGGGCCTACGAGCAGTACTTC	CASSKGQGAYEQYF
TRBJ2-7	TRBV29-1	NA	few	TGCAGCGTTGAAGAGGGCGTGACCTACGAGCAGTACTTC	CSVEEGVTYEQYF
TRBJ2-2	TRBV12-3/TRBV12-4	NA	few	TGTGCCAGCAGTTTAGGGGCTGAGACCTATGGCGAGGAGCTGTTTTTT	CASSLGAETYGEELFF
TRBJ2-2	TRBV9	NA	NA	TGTGCCAGCAGCGCCGACAGTTGGCGAGGAGGCACCGGGGAGCTGTTTTTT	CASSADSWRGGTGELFF
TRBJ2-7	TRBV4-1	TRBD1	medium-sized	TGCGCCAGCAGCCAATTTCAGACAGGGAGCTCCTACGAGCAGTACTTC	CASSQFQTGSSYEQYF
TRBJ2-7	TRBV15	NA	medium-sized	TGTGCCACCAGCAGATCCCGGGGGCAGTACGAGCAGTACTTC	CATSRSRGQYEQYF
TRBJ1-5	TRBV2	NA	few	TGTGCCAGCAGGGCGAGGGGCGAGCAGCCAAAGCATTTT	CASRARGEQPKHF
TRBJ2-3	TRBV11-1	TRBD2	many	TGTGCCAGCAGCTCCAGCGGGAGGACCCGTCGCGGCACAGATACGCAGTATTTT	CASSSSGRTRRGTDTQYF
TRBJ2-7	TRBV5-1	TRBD1	many	TGCGCCAGCAGTACCGACGCAGGGGGACCCTACGAGCAGTACTTC	CASSTDAGGPYEQYF
TRBJ2-7	TRBV5-1	TRBD2	NA	TGCGCCAGCAGGCTAGCGGGAGGGCCACGAGAGCAGTACTTC	CASRLAGGPREQYF
TRBJ1-1	TRBV7-8	NA	NA	TGTGCCAGCAGCCACCAGACCTTGAGCACTGAAGCTTTCTTT	CASSHQTLSTEAFF
TRBJ2-3	TRBV27	TRBD2	many	TGTGCCAGCAGTTTCGGGAGGAGGCAGACAGATACGCAGTATTTT	CASSFGRRQTDTQYF
TRBJ2-7	TRBV20-1	TRBD1	few	TGCAGTGCTACCTCGGGACAGGGGGGTCGGGGGCAGTACTTC	CSATSGQGGRGQYF
TRBJ2-3	TRBV5-1	NA	many	TGCGCCAGCAGCTCTCCCCGCGCTGGGGCTGGGGCGAGCACAGATACGCAGTATTTT	CASSSPRAGAGASTDTQYF
TRBJ1-3	TRBV30	NA	NA	TGTGCCTGGCGGTTCCACTCTGGAAACACCATATATTTT	CAWRFHSGNTIYF
TRBJ2-1	TRBV4-2	NA	NA	TGTGCCAGCAGCCAAGATGGGGGGAGCAGGGAGCAGTTCTTC	CASSQDGGSREQFF
TRBJ1-5	TRBV12-5	NA	NA	TGTGCTAGTGGTTTGGCCCCCCCCCTACACAACCAGCCCCAGCATTTT	CASGLAPPLHNQPQHF
TRBJ2-3	TRBV6-1	TRBD2	NA	TGTGCCAGCATGGGAAGGACTAGCGGGAGGGGAGATACGCAGTATTTT	CASMGRTSGRGDTQYF
TRBJ2-5	TRBV9	NA	many	TGTGCCAGCAGCGTAGTTGGCCAAGAGACCCAGTACTTC	CASSVVGQETQYF
TRBJ2-5	TRBV14	NA	many	TGTGCCAGCAGGGGCCCCGGACGGGAGACCCAGTACTTC	CASRGPGRETQYF
TRBJ2-7	TRBV28	TRBD2	few	TGTGCCAGCAGACCTGGGACTAGCGGGATCAGGGACTACGAGCAGTACTTC	CASRPGTSGIRDYEQYF
TRBJ1-6	TRBV10-1	NA	NA	TGCGCCTATACCGGGAGCTCCTATAATTCACCCCTCCACTTT	CAYTGSSYNSPLHF
TRBJ1-1	TRBV30	NA	NA	TGTGCCTGGAGTGTGTGGGAGGCTGAAGCTTTCTTT	CAWSVWEAEAFF
TRBJ1-1	TRBV6-2/TRBV6-3	NA	NA	TGTGCCAGCAGTACGGGGAACACTGAAGCTTTCTTT	CASSTGNTEAFF
TRBJ1-6	TRBV4-1	NA	medium-sized	TGCGCCAGCAGCCCATCGGGGGGTAGTGATTCACCCCTCCACTTT	CASSPSGGSDSPLHF
TRBJ2-3	TRBV12-3/TRBV12-4	NA	many	TGTGCCAGCAGTCCAGGACAGACCCGCACAGATACGCAGTATTTT	CASSPGQTRTDTQYF
TRBJ2-2	TRBV7-7	NA	many	TGTGCTAGCAGCTTGGGAAGGGAAGGGGAGCTGTTTTTT	CASSLGREGELFF
TRBJ1-2	TRBV5-8	TRBD1	once	TGTGCCAGCAGCTTGATGTGGACAGGGGCAAACTATGGCTACACCTTC	CASSLMWTGANYGYTF
TRBJ1-2	TRBV28	NA	few	TGTGCCAGCAGGGGGTACTCCTATGGCTACACCTTC	CASRGYSYGYTF